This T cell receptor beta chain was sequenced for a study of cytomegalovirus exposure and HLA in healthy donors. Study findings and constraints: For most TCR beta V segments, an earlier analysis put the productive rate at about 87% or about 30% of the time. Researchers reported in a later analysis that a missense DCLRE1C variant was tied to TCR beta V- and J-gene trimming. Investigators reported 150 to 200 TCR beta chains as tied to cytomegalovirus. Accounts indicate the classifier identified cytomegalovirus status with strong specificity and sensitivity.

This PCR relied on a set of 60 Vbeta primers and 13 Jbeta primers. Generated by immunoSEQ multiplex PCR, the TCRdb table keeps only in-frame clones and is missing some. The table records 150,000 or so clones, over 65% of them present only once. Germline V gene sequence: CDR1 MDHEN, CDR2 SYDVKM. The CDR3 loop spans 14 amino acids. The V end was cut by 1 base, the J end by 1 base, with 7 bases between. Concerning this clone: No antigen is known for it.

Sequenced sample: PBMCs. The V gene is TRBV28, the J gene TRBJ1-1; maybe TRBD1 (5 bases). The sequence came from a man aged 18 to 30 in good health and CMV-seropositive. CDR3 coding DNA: TGTGCCAGCAGTTTATCGCAGGGGAACACTGAAGCTTTCTTT. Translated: CASSLSQGNTEAFF.